This entry lists 23 T cell receptor beta chains sequenced from one sample in a study of high-grade serous ovarian cancer treatment subgroups. The tumor samples were collected prior to definitive surgery or chemotherapy. Only in-frame clones appear in the TCRdb table, and some are missing; sequencing was by immunoSEQ multiplex PCR. Among around 2,700 clones, around 75% were seen once, and the ten largest hold about 18%. Sequences were obtained from tumor tissue. All receptors come from a human donor with high-grade serous ovarian cancer.

The chain couples TRBV4-3 to TRBJ1-1; a weak D match, TRBD1 (5 bases). Trimming took 0 bases from V and 5 from J, leaving 13 bases between them. Germline V lookup: CDR1 LGHNA, CDR2 YSLEER. CDR3 length: 15 residues. CDR3 bases: TGCGCCAGCAGCCAAGATCGGGGGGACGGGACTGAAGCTTTCTTT. Its protein is CASSQDRGDGTEAFF.

This clone was seen a few times. V is TRBV28 and J is TRBJ2-7, with TRBD2 matching 7 bases. Germline lookup yields CDR1 MDHEN and CDR2 SYDVKM. V lost 5 bases to trimming and J lost 6 bases; unmatched junction nucleotides: 13. The CDR3 sequence is 15 residues long. The DNA of the CDR3 is TGTGCCAGCAGTCCTCCGGGACTACCTTCGCCCGAGCAGTACTTC. Translating it yields CASSPPGLPSPEQYF.

The sample holds a few counts of this clone. The CDR3 spells CASSLGGGADTQYF. The CDR3 coding sequence is TGTGCCAGCAGCTTGGGCGGGGGAGCAGATACGCAGTATTTT. The gene calls are TRBV7-2 and TRBJ2-3, with 7 positions matching TRBD2. Germline CDR1 is SGHTA and CDR2 is FQGNSA. The CDR3 is 14 amino acids. J gave up 4 bases and V 3 bases, and 4 bases lay outside the gene matches.

CDR3 bases: TGCGCCAGCAGGACGGCTCAGAACACTGAAGCTTTCTTT. Translating it yields CASRTAQNTEAFF. This sequence joins TRBV5-1 and TRBJ1-1; D is uncertain. CDR1 and CDR2 from the germline V gene are SGHRS and YFSETQ. Trimming took 5 bases from V and 1 from J, leaving 9 bases between them. CDR3 length: 13 residues.

Concerning this clone: The same CDR3 also results from other DNA sequences found in this sample. This chain links TRBV2 with TRBJ1-1; 8 bases are shared with TRBD1. Unmatched junction bases numbered 5, after V lost 6 bases and J lost 2 bases. Germline V lookup: CDR1 SNHLY, CDR2 FYNNEI. The CDR3 contains 14 residues. The CDR3 here is CASSRGQENTEAFF. CDR3 bases: TGTGCCAGCAGCCGGGGACAGGAAAACACTGAAGCTTTCTTT.

This chain uses TRBV18 with TRBJ2-1; D gene uncertain. CDR3 size: 12 residues. The V gene's germline CDR1 is KGHSH and CDR2 LQKENI. V was clipped by 5 bases and J by 8 bases, with 10 bases between them. The CDR3 is CASSTLIDEQFF. The CDR3 bases are TGTGCCAGCTCAACCCTAATTGATGAGCAGTTCTTC. The whole variable domain, remainder taken from reference TRBV18 and TRBJ2-1, is NAGVMQNPRHLVRRRGQEARLRCSPMKGHSHVYWYRQLPEEGLKFMVYLQKENIIDESGMPKERFSAEFPKEGPSILRIQQVVRGDSAAYFCASSTLIDEQFFGPGTRLTVL.

This clone came up once. The CDR3 sequence: CASSLPGTPGETQYF. CDR3 DNA sequence: TGTGCCAGCAGTTTACCGGGGACACCCGGGGAGACCCAGTACTTC. The chain couples TRBV28 to TRBJ2-5; TRBD1 is a possible D gene (6 bases). CDR1 is MDHEN, CDR2 SYDVKM, per germline. With 2 bases removed from V and 5 bases from J, the gap between germline ends came to 15 bases. The CDR3 consists of 15 residues.

The gene calls are TRBV6-5 and TRBJ2-3; TRBD2 is a possible D gene (6 bases). Between the trimmed V and J ends, which lost 6 bases and 6 bases, there was a span of 7 bases. In germline, CDR1 is MNHEY, CDR2 SVGAGI. The CDR3 has 11 amino acids. CDR3 protein: CASSLADTQYF. Here the CDR3 DNA reads TGTGCCAGCAGCCTAGCGGATACGCAGTATTTT.

The rearrangement joins TRBV6-1 to TRBJ1-2, with D perhaps matching TRBD1 (5 bases). Trimming shortened V by 1 base and J by 2 bases, and 5 bases separated the two germline ends. CDR1 is MNHNS, CDR2 SASEGT, per germline. This CDR3 contains 13 residues. CDR3 sequence (DNA): TGTGCCAGCAGTGAAGGGGACAACTATGGCTACACCTTC. Amino acid sequence: CASSEGDNYGYTF.

This chain uses TRBV28 with TRBJ1-2; 7 bases agree with TRBD1. CDR1 is MDHEN, CDR2 SYDVKM, per germline. CDR3 length equals 13 residues. The V gene end was trimmed by 3 bases and the J gene end by 8 bases; junction bases not matched to a gene: 6. CDR3 amino acids: CASSLEGGRGYTF. CDR3 bases: TGTGCCAGCAGTTTGGAAGGGGGCAGGGGCTACACCTTC.

The chain employs TRBV5-1 and TRBJ1-1; 7 nucleotides match TRBD1. This CDR3 is 16 amino acids long. Germline CDR1 and CDR2: SGHRS and YFSETQ. After removal of 3 bases from V and 1 base from J, the junction contained 9 bases not matched to a gene. The CDR3 loop is CASSSLTGTGNTEAFF. The CDR3 coding sequence is TGCGCCAGCAGCTCGCTGACAGGGACCGGGAACACTGAAGCTTTCTTT.

The rearrangement uses TRBV5-6 and TRBJ2-7; D is unresolved. Germline loops: CDR1 SGHDT, CDR2 YYEEEE. V lost 2 bases and J 2 bases, leaving 14 bases between the germline ends. CDR3 size: 15 residues. Here the CDR3 reads CASSFGNTAPYEQYF. The CDR3 coding sequence is TGTGCCAGCAGCTTTGGTAACACAGCCCCCTACGAGCAGTACTTC.

V gene TRBV5-6 combines with J gene TRBJ1-6; D unclear. Trimming took off 3 bases at V and 1 base at J, with 8 bases between the two ends. Germline-derived CDR1 and CDR2 are SGHDT and YYEEEE. There are 15 residues in the CDR3. CDR3 amino acids: CASSSFGSYNSPLHF. For the CDR3, the DNA is TGTGCCAGCAGCTCCTTTGGATCCTATAATTCACCCCTCCACTTT.

This clone was counted only a few times. This chain uses TRBV28 with TRBJ2-7; perhaps TRBD2 as D (6 bases). The germline CDR1 and CDR2 sequences are MDHEN and SYDVKM. The CDR3 length is 15 residues. V gave up 10 bases and J gave up 1 base, with 20 bases separating them. CDR3 sequence reads: CATAPPGLPSYEQYF. The CDR3 region has the DNA TGTGCCACCGCCCCACCGGGACTTCCTTCCTACGAGCAGTACTTC.

This chain connects TRBV2 to TRBJ2-3, with D perhaps matching TRBD2 (5 bases). In germline, CDR1 is SNHLY, CDR2 FYNNEI. Trimming left V 2 bases short and J 3 bases short, with 9 bases between. The CDR3 has 14 amino acids. The CDR3 coding sequence is TGTGCCAGCAGTGAACTCACGGGAACAGATACGCAGTATTTT. It encodes CASSELTGTDTQYF.

The CDR3 region has the DNA TGTGCCAGCAGTGAGGTCAGGGCAGGCACTGAAGCTTTCTTT. This translates into CASSEVRAGTEAFF. The gene calls are TRBV6-1 and TRBJ1-1, with a tentative D call TRBD1 (5 bases). The CDR3 is 14 amino acids. The V end was cut by 3 bases, the J end by 4 bases, with 12 bases between. Germline V gene sequence: CDR1 MNHNS, CDR2 SASEGT.

The gene calls are TRBV5-4 and TRBJ1-6, with 9 bases aligning to TRBD1. Looked up from germline, CDR1 is SGHNT and CDR2 is YYREEE (reference sequence). The junction had 8 bases not matched to a gene; V was cut back by 4 bases and J by 9 bases. The CDR3 has 15 amino acids. CDR3 DNA sequence: TGTGCCAGCAGCCCTAACGGACAGGGGAGTTCACCCCTCCACTTT. It translates to CASSPNGQGSSPLHF.

DNA of the CDR3: TGTGCCAGCAGCGACAGGGCCAATGAGCAGTTCTTC. It translates to CASSDRANEQFF. The gene calls are TRBV6-6 and TRBJ2-1, with 7 bases identical to TRBD1. The CDR3 totals 12 residues. Germline assignment: CDR1 MNHNY and CDR2 SVGAGI (reference sequence). Germline trimming cut 6 bases from V and 6 bases from J; bases unmatched to any gene: 2.

The chain couples TRBV19 to TRBJ2-1; 14 bases match TRBD2. The trim removed 3 bases at V and 7 bases at J, leaving 2 bases unmatched. The CDR3 extends over 15 amino acids. Germline assignment: CDR1 LNHDA and CDR2 SQIVND (reference sequence). The CDR3 coding sequence is TGTGCCAGTAGTATCGGGACTAGCGGGAGTAATGAGCAGTTCTTC. Translation: CASSIGTSGSNEQFF.

This clone has more than one count but fewer than ten. The chain links TRBV5-6 to TRBJ1-5; possibly TRBD1 for D (6 bases). The CDR3 consists of 15 residues. V shed 0 bases and J shed 6 bases, with 13 bases lying between them. Germline values: CDR1 SGHDT, CDR2 YYEEEE. CDR3 amino acids: CASSLGASGVQPQHF. The CDR3 DNA is TGTGCCAGCAGCTTGGGGGCGTCAGGGGTTCAGCCCCAGCATTTT.

The V call is TRBV5-4, the J call TRBJ1-4; D is possibly TRBD1 (6 bases). Trimming shortened V by 4 bases and J by 4 bases, and 17 bases separated the two germline ends. CDR3 length equals 16 residues. CDR1 SGHNT and CDR2 YYREEE come from the germline V gene (reference sequence). The CDR3 loop is CASSTRAAGVNEKLFF. CDR3 DNA: TGTGCCAGCAGCACAAGAGCGGCAGGGGTTAATGAAAAACTGTTTTTT. Together with reference TRBV5-4 and TRBJ1-4, the CDR3 gives the full variable domain: ETGVTQSPTHLIKTRGQQVTLRCSSQSGHNTVSWYQQALGQGPQFIFQYYREEENGRGNFPPRFSGLQFPNYSSELNVNALELDDSALYLCASSTRAAGVNEKLFFGSGTQLSVL.

The chain combines TRBV30 with TRBJ2-5; 7 bases match TRBD2. CDR1 is GTSNPN and CDR2 is SVGIG in the germline V gene (reference sequence). The V segment lost 4 bases and the J segment 5 bases; nucleotides outside the gene matches: 7. The CDR3 sequence is 13 residues long. The CDR3 sequence is CAWNGGSGETQYF. DNA of the CDR3: TGTGCCTGGAACGGCGGGAGTGGGGAGACCCAGTACTTC.

The V gene is TRBV7-9, the J gene TRBJ1-3; D gene uncertain. V gave up 4 bases and J gave up 4 bases, with 20 bases separating them. There are 17 residues in the CDR3. Germline lookup yields CDR1 SEHNR and CDR2 FQNEAQ (reference sequence). CDR3 coding DNA: TGTGCCAGCAGCTGCCGCCGGGAATCCCGTGGGGGAAACACCATATATTTT. Protein: CASSCRRESRGGNTIYF.